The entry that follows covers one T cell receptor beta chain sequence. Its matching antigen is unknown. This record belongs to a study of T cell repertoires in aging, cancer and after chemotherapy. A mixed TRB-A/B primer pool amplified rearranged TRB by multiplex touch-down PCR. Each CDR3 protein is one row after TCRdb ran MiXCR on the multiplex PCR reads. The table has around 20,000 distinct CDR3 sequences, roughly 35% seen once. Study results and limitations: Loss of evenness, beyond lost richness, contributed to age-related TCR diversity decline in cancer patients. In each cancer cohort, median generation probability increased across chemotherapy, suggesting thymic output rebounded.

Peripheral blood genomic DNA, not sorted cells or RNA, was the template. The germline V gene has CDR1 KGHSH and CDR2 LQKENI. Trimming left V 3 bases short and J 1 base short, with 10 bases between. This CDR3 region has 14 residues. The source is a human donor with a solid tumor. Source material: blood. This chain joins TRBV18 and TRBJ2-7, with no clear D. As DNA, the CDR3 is TGTGCCAGCTCACCTAACGAGGTTTCCTACGAGCAGTACTTC. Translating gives CASSPNEVSYEQYF.